The rows below give T cell receptor beta chains drawn from one sample of a study of CXCR3-negative and CXCR3-positive naive CD8 T cells. TCRdb reprocessed the 5' RACE reads and stores each CDR3 protein as one record, lacking DNA. Recorded for this sample: about 23,000 distinct CDR3 sequences. The sequencing input was memory CD8+ T cells from blood. The receptors stem from a human donor in good health. Some clones in this sample may be carry-over from other donors' samples. Both conserved end residues are part of each CDR3. Expanded clones are given a class, and other clones once, few, many or no size at all.

abundance,j_gene,v_gene,CDR3aa
.,TRBJ2-7,TRBV20-1,CSAREATGESYEQYF
.,TRBJ2-3,TRBV29-1,CSVEWPDTQYF
.,TRBJ2-5,TRBV29-1,CSVEDGTDIQETQYF
.,TRBJ2-2,TRBV11-2,CASSGRTEAGELFF
.,TRBJ2-7,TRBV7-9,CASSLAGGRNEQYF
.,TRBJ2-4,TRBV7-9,CASSSSQTELPKNIQYF
.,TRBJ1-2,TRBV3-1,CASSQDLDSLVHGYTF
.,TRBJ2-7,TRBV5-1,CASSPYPGSGEQYF
.,TRBJ2-5,TRBV10-3,CAISDAPDETQYF
.,TRBJ2-5,TRBV13,CASSLRGLNGETQYF
.,TRBJ1-2,TRBV28,CASSQNREWDGYTF
.,TRBJ2-7,TRBV2,CASTGSYEQYF
.,TRBJ2-7,TRBV7-9,CASSLGSYEQYF
.,TRBJ2-1,TRBV29-1,CSALKLGTGTYNEQFF
.,TRBJ2-2,TRBV6-5,CASRGGLVTGELFF
.,TRBJ2-7,TRBV6-2/TRBV6-3,CASSRPQADEQYF
.,TRBJ1-5,TRBV28,CASTTSNQPQHF
.,TRBJ2-7,TRBV7-9,CASSAMGGQERSYEQYF
.,TRBJ2-2,TRBV11-3,CASSPSRGPTGELFF
.,TRBJ2-1,TRBV6-4,CASQIAGGYNEQFF
.,TRBJ2-1,TRBV5-1,CASSFTGGDYNEQFF
.,TRBJ1-6,TRBV6-5,CASSTSSYNSPLHF
.,TRBJ2-3,TRBV27,CASSPSPGGADTQYF
.,TRBJ1-5,TRBV5-4,CASSLGGAGQPQHF
.,TRBJ2-2,TRBV4-3,CASSHSEIGELFF
.,TRBJ2-4,TRBV13,CASSGYGTGFPKNIQYF
.,TRBJ2-2,TRBV5-1,CASSFEGGPVTGELFF
.,TRBJ2-7,TRBV10-3,CAISLDGSYEQYF
.,TRBJ1-5,TRBV27,CASSAISNQPQHF
.,TRBJ1-4,TRBV9,CASSVAGGLQEKLFF
.,TRBJ2-7,TRBV20-1,CSALRAGTYEQYF
.,TRBJ2-1,TRBV20-1,CSAKGLAGEVEQFF
.,TRBJ2-3,TRBV6-1,CASSVGTGGDTQYF
.,TRBJ2-7,TRBV9,CASSVSTSGGTYEQYF
.,TRBJ2-5,TRBV27,CASSLGETQYF
.,TRBJ1-5,TRBV7-8,CATKEEGQPQHF
.,TRBJ2-5,TRBV20-1,CSARTGGEVETQYF
.,TRBJ2-1,TRBV11-2,CASSSTLNPEQFF
.,TRBJ1-1,TRBV20-1,CSSGQGATEAFF
.,TRBJ2-1,TRBV10-3,CAISGPGTERYNEQFF
medium-sized,TRBJ1-2,TRBV3-1,CASSQGALNYGYTF
.,TRBJ1-1,TRBV5-1,CASSSWGMNTEAFF
.,TRBJ2-7,TRBV4-3,CASSQVRGSSYEQYF
.,TRBJ1-4,TRBV27,CASRRGEKLFF
.,TRBJ2-7,TRBV29-1,CSVDFRDRGTVGQYF
.,TRBJ2-3,TRBV6-4,CASSEGGRAVDTQYF